This TCR beta chain was identified during a study of blood T cell repertoires in COVID-19 (dated by TCRdb to the early 2020s). About the investigation overall: Collaborator samples came from the United States, Italy and Spain and covered acute and convalescent phases of COVID-19. The prospective study material was composed of cDNA or gDNA derived from T cells, B-cell-depleted T cells, or PBMCs. Deeply sampled blood TCRbeta repertoires from subjects exposed to, actively infected with, or recovered from COVID-19 were included in the dataset. The repertoires were released in a freely available public database intended as a resource for research on the immune response to SARS-CoV-2. The samples were drawn from two sources: the first 160 participants of the ongoing ImmuneRACE study, and 1,254 subjects contributed by 6 global collaborators. Sample metadata almost always included a de-identified subject ID, COVID-19 status, age in years and sex. Where HLA class I and class II types were available, the types were taken from metadata supplied by the sample provider, not from assay-based typing.

On this clone: Its antigen remains undetermined. No base-level quality is on record; no much larger clone is a single base apart.

Broader findings and caveats from the paper: The amount of clinical and demographic metadata varied by source and participant and was provided uncurated.

V is pared back by 0 bases and J by 2 bases, with 13 bases lying between the germline termini. CDR1 and CDR2 are drawn from the germline V gene: SGHAT, FQNNGV. CDR3 length: 16 amino acids, cysteine to phenylalanine. The retained sequence is limited to the CDR3, 48 bases, with the frame set at the first base. A second Seattle source provided samples from volunteer blood donors who had recovered from COVID-19. The collaborating institutions used their own protocols to collect whole blood in K2EDTA tubes. Collaborator samples were shipped for TCRbeta analysis as frozen whole blood, isolated PBMCs, or DNA extracted from either sample type. The immunoSEQ Assay, a bias-controlled multiplex PCR, was used to amplify TCRbeta CDR3 regions from genomic DNA. The study's own analysis went as follows. The number of nucleated cells in each sample was estimated by amplification of reference gene primers within the assay. To quantify the absolute abundance of each unique TCRbeta CDR3 rearrangement, sequence reads were collapsed and filtered. For each sample, productive Simpson clonality was calculated by taking the square root of Simpson's diversity index across productive rearrangements. TCRdb mirrors the immuneACCESS table, restricted to in-frame sequences. Some clones are absent from its copies; in checked studies, under half trace to an unresolved V gene, and the reason for the others is unknown. V, J and clone size are those of that table, while D and trimming were read from the DNA. Here the sample has hundreds of thousands of clones; around 88% occur a single time. About 2.2% of the sample goes to the ten largest clones.

The chain was built from TRBV11-2 and TRBJ1-2; TRBD1 is a weak D gene call, 6 bases matching. This clonotype was sampled from a woman in her thirties who had recovered from COVID-19. Sequencing was performed on peripheral blood. The CDR3 amino acid sequence is: CASSLDIQGRNYGYTF. The sequenced DNA is TGTGCCAGCAGCTTAGATATTCAGGGGCGAAACTATGGCTACACCTTC.